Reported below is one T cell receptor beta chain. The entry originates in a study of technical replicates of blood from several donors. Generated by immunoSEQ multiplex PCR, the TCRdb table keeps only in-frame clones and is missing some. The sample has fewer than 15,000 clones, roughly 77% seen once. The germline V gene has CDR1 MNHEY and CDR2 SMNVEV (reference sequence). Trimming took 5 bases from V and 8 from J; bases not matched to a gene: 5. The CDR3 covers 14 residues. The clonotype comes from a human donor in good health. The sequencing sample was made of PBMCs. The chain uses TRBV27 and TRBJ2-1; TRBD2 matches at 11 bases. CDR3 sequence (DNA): TGTGCCAGCAGTACCACTAGCGGGGGTGATGAGCAGTTCTTC. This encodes CASSTTSGGDEQFF.